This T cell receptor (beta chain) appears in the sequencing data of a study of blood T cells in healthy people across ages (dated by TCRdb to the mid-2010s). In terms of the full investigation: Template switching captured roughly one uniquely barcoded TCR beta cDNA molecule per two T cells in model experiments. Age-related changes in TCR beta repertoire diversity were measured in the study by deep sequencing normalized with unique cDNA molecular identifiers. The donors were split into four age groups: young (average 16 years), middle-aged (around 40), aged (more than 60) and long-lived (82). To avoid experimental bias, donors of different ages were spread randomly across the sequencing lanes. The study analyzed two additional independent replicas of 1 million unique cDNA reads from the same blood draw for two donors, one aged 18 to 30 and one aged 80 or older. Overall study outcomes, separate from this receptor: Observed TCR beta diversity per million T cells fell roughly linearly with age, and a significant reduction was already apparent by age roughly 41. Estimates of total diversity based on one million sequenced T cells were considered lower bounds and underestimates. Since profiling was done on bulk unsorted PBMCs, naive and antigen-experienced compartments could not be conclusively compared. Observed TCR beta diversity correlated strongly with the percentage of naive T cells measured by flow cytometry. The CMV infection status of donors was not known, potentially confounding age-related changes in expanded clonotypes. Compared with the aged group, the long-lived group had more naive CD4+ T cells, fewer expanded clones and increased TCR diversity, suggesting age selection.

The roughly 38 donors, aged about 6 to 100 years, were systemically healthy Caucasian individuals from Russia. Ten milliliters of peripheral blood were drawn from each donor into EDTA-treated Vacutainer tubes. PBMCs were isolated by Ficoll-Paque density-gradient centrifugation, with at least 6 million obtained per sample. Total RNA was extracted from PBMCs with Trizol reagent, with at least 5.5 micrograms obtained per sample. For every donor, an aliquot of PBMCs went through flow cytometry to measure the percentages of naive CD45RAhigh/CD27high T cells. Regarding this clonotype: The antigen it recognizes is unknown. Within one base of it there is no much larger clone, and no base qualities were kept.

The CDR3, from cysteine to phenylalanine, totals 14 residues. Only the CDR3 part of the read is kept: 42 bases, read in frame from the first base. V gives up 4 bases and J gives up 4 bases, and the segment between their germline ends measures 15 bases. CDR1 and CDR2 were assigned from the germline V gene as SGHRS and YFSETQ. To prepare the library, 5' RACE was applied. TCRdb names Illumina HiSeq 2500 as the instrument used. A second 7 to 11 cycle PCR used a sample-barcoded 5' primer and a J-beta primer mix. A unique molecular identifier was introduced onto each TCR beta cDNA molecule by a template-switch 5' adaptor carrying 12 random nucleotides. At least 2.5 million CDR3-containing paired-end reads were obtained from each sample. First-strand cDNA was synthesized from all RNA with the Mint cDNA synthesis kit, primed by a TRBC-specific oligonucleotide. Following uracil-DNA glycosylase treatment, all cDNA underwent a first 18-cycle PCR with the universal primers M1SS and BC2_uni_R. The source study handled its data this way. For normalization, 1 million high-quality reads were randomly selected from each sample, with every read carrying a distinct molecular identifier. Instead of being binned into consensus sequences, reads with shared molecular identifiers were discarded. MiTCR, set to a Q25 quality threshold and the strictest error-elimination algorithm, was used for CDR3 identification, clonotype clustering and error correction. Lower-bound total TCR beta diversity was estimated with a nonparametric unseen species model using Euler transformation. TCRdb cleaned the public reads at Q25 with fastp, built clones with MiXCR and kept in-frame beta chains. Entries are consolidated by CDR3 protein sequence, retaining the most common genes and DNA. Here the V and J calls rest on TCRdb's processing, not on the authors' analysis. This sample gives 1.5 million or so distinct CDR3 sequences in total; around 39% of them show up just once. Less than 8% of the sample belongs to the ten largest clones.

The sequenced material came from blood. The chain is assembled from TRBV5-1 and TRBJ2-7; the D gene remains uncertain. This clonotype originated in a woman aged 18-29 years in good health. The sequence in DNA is TGCGCCAGCAGCCCTGTCCTAACAGCGTACGAGCAGTACTTC. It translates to CASSPVLTAYEQYF. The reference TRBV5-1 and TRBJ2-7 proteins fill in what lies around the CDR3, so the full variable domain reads KAGVTQTPRYLIKTRGQQVTLSCSPISGHRSVSWYQQTPGQGLQFLFEYFSETQRNKGNFPGRFSGRQFSNSRSEMNVSTLELGDSALYLCASSPVLTAYEQYFGPGTRLTVT.